The entry below describes one TCR beta chain. TCRdb's copy holds only in-frame clones and misses some; the assay was immunoSEQ multiplex PCR. The sample carries fewer than 40,000 clones, roughly nine tenths recorded once. V lost 5 bases and J lost 5, with 18 bases in between. This CDR3 is 15 amino acids long. This sample stems from a study of preoperative IRX-2 immunotherapy in early breast cancer. The sample's treatment: preoperative locoregional IRX-2 cytokine immunotherapy. Preoperative locoregional IRX-2 cytokine immunotherapy was tested in the phase Ib source study. V and J are TRBV7-1 and TRBJ2-5, with D possibly matching TRBD1 (5 bases). TRBV7-1 is an open reading frame whose function is uncertain. Specimen: tumor tissue, collected after IRX-2 immunotherapy. This receptor was obtained from a human donor with breast cancer. CDR3 sequence (DNA): TGTGCCAGCAGCCTGGGTGGGGCCCCCACGGAGACCCAGTACTTC. Translation: CASSLGGAPTETQYF.